The clone carrying this T cell receptor beta chain was seen a few times. What it binds is not known. Time point specified: persistent/refractory GD, antithyroid drugs over 5 years with positive TRAb. RNA from PBMCs was the source of the TCR library. This entry belongs to a study of regulatory T cells in long-lasting Graves disease. Turning to the study itself: Over-5-year antithyroid drug use with positive TSH receptor antibodies defined persistent Graves' disease in the study.

Study-wide results and limits: Lower TCR diversity was seen in persistent Graves' patients than in newly diagnosed ones. Authors noted too few samples as a limitation.

Researchers made TCR beta libraries by using iRepertoire HTBI primers and running Arm-PCR on CDR3 regions. MiXCR, run by TCRdb on the multiplex PCR reads, gives a single entry per CDR3 protein. The sample yields 400,000 or so distinct CDR3 sequences, 20% to 25% seen once. V shed 6 bases and J 0 bases; nucleotides not matched to a gene: 15. The germline CDR1 and CDR2 sequences are DFQATT and SNEGSKA (reference sequence). The CDR3 loop spans 19 amino acids. This TCR was recovered from a female donor with Graves disease. The sample here was peripheral blood mononuclear cells (PBMCs), taken when the disease was refractory, from a patient treated with antithyroid drugs. This sequence joins TRBV20-1 and TRBJ2-1; TRBD2 aligns across 12 bases. The DNA for the CDR3 is TGCAGTGCGCGGGACGCCGGGACTAGCGGGTCAAGCTCCTACAATGAGCAGTTCTTC. Translated: CSARDAGTSGSSSYNEQFF.